This TCR beta chain was retrieved from a study of vaccination effects on CD4 cells after COVID-19. Study-level points and caveats: Clones induced by infection and by vaccine showed marked clonal contraction late after vaccination. Convalescent patients were scarce in the study, and it lacked early post-infection timepoints.

Antigen-specific CD4+ T cells were expanded (with viral peptide pools) by the ViraFEST assay ahead of sequencing. Subsequent to approximately 11 days of culture, CD4+ T cells were isolated. Two-dose vaccination with either BNT162b2 or mRNA-1273 was given to the participants. Note on this clone: Its antigen is not identified.

Libraries were prepared by immunoSEQ multiplex PCR; TCRdb keeps only in-frame clonotypes and omits some of them. The repertoire has 15,000 or so clones, around 64% of them found once; the top ten carry about 10%. Sequencing used CD4+ T cells from PBMCs cultured with SARS-CoV-2 spike peptides, obtained after COVID-19 vaccination. The clonotype was recovered from a human donor who received a COVID-19 vaccine.

In DNA, the CDR3 is TGTGCCAGCAGGGGACAGGGGTGGGGACAGCCCCAGCATTTT. Protein product: CASRGQGWGQPQHF. The chain carries TRBV27 and TRBJ1-5; 10 nucleotides line up with TRBD1. CDR1 is MNHEY, CDR2 SMNVEV, per germline (reference sequence). V gave up 6 bases and J gave up 7 bases; unmatched junction bases: 6. The CDR3 contains 14 residues.